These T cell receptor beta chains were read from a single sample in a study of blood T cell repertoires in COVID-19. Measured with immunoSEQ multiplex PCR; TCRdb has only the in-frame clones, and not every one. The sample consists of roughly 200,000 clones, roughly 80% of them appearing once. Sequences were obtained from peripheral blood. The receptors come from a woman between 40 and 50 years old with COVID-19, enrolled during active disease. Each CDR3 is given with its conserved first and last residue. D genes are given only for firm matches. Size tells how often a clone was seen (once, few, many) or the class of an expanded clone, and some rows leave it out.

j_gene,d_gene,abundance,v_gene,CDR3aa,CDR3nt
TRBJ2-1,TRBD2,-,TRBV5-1,CASSVTSDEQFF,TGCGCCAGCAGCGTCACTAGCGATGAGCAGTTCTTC
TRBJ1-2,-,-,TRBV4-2,CASSQDLGREGYGYTF,TGTGCCAGCAGCCAAGATCTCGGCAGGGAGGGCTATGGCTACACCTTC
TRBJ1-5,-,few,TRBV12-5,CASGLGTGYSNQPQHF,TGTGCTAGTGGTTTGGGAACAGGGTATAGCAATCAGCCCCAGCATTTT
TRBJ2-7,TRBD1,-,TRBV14,CASSPPRTGPFSYEQYF,TGTGCCAGCAGCCCCCCCCGGACAGGGCCATTTTCGTACGAGCAGTACTTC
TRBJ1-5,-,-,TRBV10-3,CAISDPRGNQPQHF,TGTGCCATCAGTGACCCTCGGGGCAATCAGCCCCAGCATTTT
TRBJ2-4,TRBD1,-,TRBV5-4,CASSAGQTGRNIQYF,TGTGCCAGCAGCGCAGGACAGACAGGGAGAAACATTCAGTACTTC
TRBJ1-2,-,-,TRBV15,CATSSFWGNYGYTF,TGTGCCACCAGCAGTTTTTGGGGCAATTATGGCTACACCTTC
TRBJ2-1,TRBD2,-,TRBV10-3,CAITPGTSGSLNEQFF,TGTGCCATCACTCCAGGGACTAGCGGGAGCCTCAATGAGCAGTTCTTC
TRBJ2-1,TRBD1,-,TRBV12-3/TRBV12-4,CASTIGDSPQQFF,TGTGCCAGCACCATAGGGGACAGCCCGCAGCAGTTCTTC
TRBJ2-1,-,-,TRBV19,CASSIHGEQFF,TGTGCCAGTAGTATCCACGGTGAGCAGTTCTTC
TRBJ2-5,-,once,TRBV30,CAWSRGGAGQETQYF,TGTGCCTGGAGTAGGGGGGGCGCAGGACAAGAGACCCAGTACTTC
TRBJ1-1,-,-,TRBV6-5,CASRIAGNTEAFF,TGTGCCAGCAGGATCGCGGGGAACACTGAAGCTTTCTTT
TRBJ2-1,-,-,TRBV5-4,CASSLGLGIGNNEQFF,TGTGCCAGCAGCTTGGGTCTAGGGATCGGGAACAATGAGCAGTTCTTC
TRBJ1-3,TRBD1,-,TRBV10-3,CAISESTQGGSGNTIYF,TGTGCCATCAGTGAGTCGACTCAGGGGGGCTCTGGAAACACCATATATTTT
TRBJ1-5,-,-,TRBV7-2,CASSLVSAGDNQPQHF,TGTGCCAGCAGCTTAGTATCTGCAGGGGACAATCAGCCCCAGCATTTT
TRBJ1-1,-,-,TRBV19,CASSAGVYAEAFF,TGTGCCAGCAGTGCGGGGGTTTACGCTGAAGCTTTCTTT
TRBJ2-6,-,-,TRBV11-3,CASSPSGANVLTF,TGTGCCAGCAGCCCATCTGGGGCCAACGTCCTGACTTTC
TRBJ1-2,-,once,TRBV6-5,CASSPTRQSYGYTF,TGTGCCAGCAGTCCAACCCGACAGAGTTATGGCTACACCTTC
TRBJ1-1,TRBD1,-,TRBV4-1,CASSSSQGATTEAFF,TGCGCCAGCAGCTCCTCCCAGGGGGCTACTACTGAAGCTTTCTTT
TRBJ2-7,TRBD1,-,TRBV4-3,CASSQAGQGVYEQYF,TGCGCCAGCAGCCAAGCGGGACAGGGGGTCTACGAGCAGTACTTC
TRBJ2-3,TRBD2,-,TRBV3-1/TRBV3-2,CASSQAGGTLGTDTQYF,TGTGCCAGCAGCCAAGCGGGAGGAACTCTGGGCACAGATACGCAGTATTTT
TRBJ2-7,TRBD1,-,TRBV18,CASSPGGGTGVIYEQYF,TGTGCCAGCTCACCAGGAGGCGGGACAGGGGTAATATACGAGCAGTACTTC
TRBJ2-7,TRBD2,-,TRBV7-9,CASSPMGGRGHEQYF,TGTGCCAGCAGCCCCATGGGAGGGAGGGGCCACGAGCAGTACTTC
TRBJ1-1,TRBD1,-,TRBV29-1,CSTGQGTEAFF,TGCAGCACGGGACAGGGCACTGAAGCTTTCTTT
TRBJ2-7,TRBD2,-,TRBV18,CASSPNSGDYEQYF,TGTGCCAGCTCACCAAATAGCGGGGACTACGAGCAGTACTTC
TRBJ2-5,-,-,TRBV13,CASSLKSFARGQETQYF,TGTGCCAGCAGCTTAAAATCTTTCGCCAGGGGACAAGAGACCCAGTACTTC
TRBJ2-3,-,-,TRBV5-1,CASRAGSGTDTQYF,TGCGCCAGCAGAGCAGGGTCCGGCACAGATACGCAGTATTTT
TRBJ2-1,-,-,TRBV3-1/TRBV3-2,CASSSRDFSYNEQFF,TGTGCCAGCAGCTCCCGGGACTTCTCCTACAATGAGCAGTTCTTC
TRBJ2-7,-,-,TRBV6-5,CASSSRGILFNYEQYF,TGTGCCAGCAGTTCCCGAGGGATACTGTTTAATTACGAGCAGTACTTC
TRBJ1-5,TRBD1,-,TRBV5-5,CASSFTGTGGVSNQPQHF,TGTGCCAGCAGCTTTACCGGGACAGGGGGGGTGAGCAATCAGCCCCAGCATTTT
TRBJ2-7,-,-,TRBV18,CASSPDRSSGYEQYF,TGTGCCAGCTCACCAGACAGGTCCTCAGGGTACGAGCAGTACTTC
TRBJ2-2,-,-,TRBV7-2,CASSLYGRLDTGELFF,TGTGCCAGCAGCTTATATGGGAGGTTGGACACCGGGGAGCTGTTTTTT
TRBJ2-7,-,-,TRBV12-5,CASGLWSATYSYEQYF,TGTGCTAGTGGTTTGTGGAGCGCGACCTATTCCTACGAGCAGTACTTC
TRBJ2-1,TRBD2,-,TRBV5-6,CASSFRRLAGGWYNEQFF,TGTGCCAGCAGCTTCAGGCGACTAGCGGGAGGTTGGTACAATGAGCAGTTCTTC
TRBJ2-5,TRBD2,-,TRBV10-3,CAISEGLAGSETQYF,TGTGCCATCAGTGAGGGACTAGCGGGGAGTGAGACCCAGTACTTC
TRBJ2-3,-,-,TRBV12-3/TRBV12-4,CASSPRLDTQYF,TGTGCCAGCAGCCCCCGTCTAGATACGCAGTATTTT
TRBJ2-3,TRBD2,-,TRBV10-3,CAITAGVFSDTQYF,TGTGCCATCACTGCGGGGGTTTTTTCAGATACGCAGTATTTT
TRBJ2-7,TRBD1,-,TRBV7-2,CASSLATGTGGYEQYF,TGTGCCAGCAGCTTGGCGACCGGGACAGGGGGGTACGAGCAGTACTTC
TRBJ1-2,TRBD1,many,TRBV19,CASRMDRGPYNNYGYTF,TGTGCCAGTAGGATGGACAGGGGACCGTATAACAACTATGGCTACACCTTC
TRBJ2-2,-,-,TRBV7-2,CASRPTENTGELFF,TGTGCCAGCAGACCGACAGAGAACACCGGGGAGCTGTTTTTT
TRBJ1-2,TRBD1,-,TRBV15,CATSRPGTGGYGYTF,TGTGCCACCAGCAGACCCGGGACAGGGGGCTATGGCTACACCTTC
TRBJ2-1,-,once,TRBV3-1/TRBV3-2,CASSQVRGGNEQFF,TGTGCCAGCAGCCAAGTAAGGGGGGGCAATGAGCAGTTCTTC
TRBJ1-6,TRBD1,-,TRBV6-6,CASSYPGGNSPLHF,TGTGCCAGCAGTTACCCAGGGGGTAATTCACCCCTCCACTTT
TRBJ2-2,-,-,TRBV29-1,CSVTGLTGELFF,TGCAGCGTGACCGGACTCACCGGGGAGCTGTTTTTT
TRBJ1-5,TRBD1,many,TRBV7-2,CASSLVGTGNMANQPQHF,TGTGCCAGCAGCTTAGTGGGGACAGGGAATATGGCCAATCAGCCCCAGCATTTT
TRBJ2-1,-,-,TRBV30,CAWTKYNEQFF,TGTGCCTGGACTAAATACAATGAGCAGTTCTTC
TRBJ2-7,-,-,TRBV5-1,CASSFSHSSLSSYEQYF,TGCGCCAGCAGCTTTTCCCACAGTTCCTTGAGCTCCTACGAGCAGTACTTC
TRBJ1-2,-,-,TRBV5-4,CASSSTGFYGYTF,TGTGCCAGCTCCTCGACAGGTTTCTATGGCTACACCTTC
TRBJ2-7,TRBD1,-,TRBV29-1,CSVGQGTAEQYF,TGCAGCGTCGGACAGGGAACTGCCGAGCAGTACTTC
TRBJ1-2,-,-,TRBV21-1,CASSKVRDRTPNYGYTF,TGTGCCAGCAGCAAAGTAAGGGACAGAACCCCGAACTATGGCTACACCTTC
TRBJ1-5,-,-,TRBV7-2,CASSLVAGVLSSGQPQHF,TGTGCCAGCAGCTTAGTGGCAGGGGTGTTATCGTCGGGTCAGCCCCAGCATTTT